These 4 T cell receptor beta chains originate from one sample sequenced in a study of shared clonotypes between healthy human individuals. Libraries were prepared by immunoSEQ multiplex PCR; TCRdb keeps only in-frame clonotypes and omits some of them. The table has millions of clones, 85% to 95% seen once; the top ten hold roughly 0.15%. The specimen sequenced was naive CD4+ T cells sorted from blood. The subset here: CD45RA+ positively selected. Every receptor here comes from a man aged 18 to 29 in good health.

The chain is built from TRBV6-6 and TRBJ2-7; 9 nucleotides agree with TRBD1. With V trimmed by 2 bases and J by 3 bases, 5 bases remained unmatched. The V gene's germline CDR1 is MNHNY and CDR2 SVGAGI (reference sequence). The CDR3 is 15 amino acids. The CDR3 reads CASSYPGTGSYEQYF. CDR3 coding DNA: TGTGCCAGCAGTTACCCCGGGACAGGGAGCTACGAGCAGTACTTC.

The chain carries TRBV4-1 and TRBJ1-1, with 11 nucleotides matching TRBD1. CDR1 and CDR2 from the germline V gene are MGHRA and YSYEKL. V was pared by 0 bases and J by 5 bases, with 2 bases of the junction left unmatched. The CDR3 covers 15 residues. The CDR3 region is CASSQEDRGRTEAFF. CDR3 DNA: TGCGCCAGCAGCCAAGAGGACAGGGGGCGAACTGAAGCTTTCTTT.

This chain connects TRBV4-1 to TRBJ2-1; 8 nucleotides align to TRBD1. Germline V gives CDR1 MGHRA, CDR2 YSYEKL. The CDR3 is made up of 17 amino acids. With V trimmed by 0 bases and J by 0 bases, 4 bases remained unmatched. CDR3 loop: CASSQDVQGASYNEQFF. The CDR3 coding sequence is TGCGCCAGCAGCCAAGATGTCCAGGGGGCCTCCTACAATGAGCAGTTCTTC.

The CDR3 nucleotides read TGCGCCAGCAGCCGGACAGGGGCCGTGGTATCCTATAATTCACCCCTCCACTTT. Amino acid sequence: CASSRTGAVVSYNSPLHF. The rearrangement links TRBV4-1 to TRBJ1-6; 9 bases are a match to TRBD1. The trim removed 4 bases at V and 1 base at J, leaving 8 bases unmatched. This CDR3 comprises 18 residues. CDR1 MGHRA and CDR2 YSYEKL come from the germline V gene.